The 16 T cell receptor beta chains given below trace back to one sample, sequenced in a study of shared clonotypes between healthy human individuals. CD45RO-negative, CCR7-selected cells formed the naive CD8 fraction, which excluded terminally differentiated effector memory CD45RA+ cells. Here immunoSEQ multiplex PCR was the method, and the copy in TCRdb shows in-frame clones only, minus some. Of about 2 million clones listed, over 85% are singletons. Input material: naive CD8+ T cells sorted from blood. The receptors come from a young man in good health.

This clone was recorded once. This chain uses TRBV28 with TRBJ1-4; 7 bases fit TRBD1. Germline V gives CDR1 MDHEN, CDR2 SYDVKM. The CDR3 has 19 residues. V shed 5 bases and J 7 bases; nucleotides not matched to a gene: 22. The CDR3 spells CASSPNPNIDRAFGEKLFF. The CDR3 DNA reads TGTGCCAGCAGTCCCAATCCAAACATTGACAGGGCATTTGGTGAAAAACTGTTTTTT.

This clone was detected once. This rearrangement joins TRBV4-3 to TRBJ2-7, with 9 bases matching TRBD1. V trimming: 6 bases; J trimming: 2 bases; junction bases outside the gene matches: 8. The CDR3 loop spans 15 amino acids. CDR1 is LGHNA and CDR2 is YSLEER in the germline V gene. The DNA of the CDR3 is TGCGCCAGCAGTTTTTCCCGGGACAGGGCCTACGAGCAGTACTTC. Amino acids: CASSFSRDRAYEQYF.

The CDR3, as DNA: TGCGCCAGCAGCCAAGATTCGGGGGCGGGGGAAAAACTGTTTTTT. Translation: CASSQDSGAGEKLFF. The rearrangement joins TRBV4-3 to TRBJ1-4; D is perhaps TRBD1 (6 bases). Looked up from germline, CDR1 is LGHNA and CDR2 is YSLEER. V was cut by 0 bases and J by 8 bases, with 13 bases left in between. The CDR3 is 15 amino acids.

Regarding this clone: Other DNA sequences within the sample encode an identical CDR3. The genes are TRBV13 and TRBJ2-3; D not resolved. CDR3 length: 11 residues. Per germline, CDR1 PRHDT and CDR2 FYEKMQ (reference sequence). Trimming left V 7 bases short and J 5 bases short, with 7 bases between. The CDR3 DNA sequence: TGTGCCAGCACCCTGGGAGATACGCAGTATTTT. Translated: CASTLGDTQYF.

The DNA of the CDR3 is TGTGCCAGCAGTTCAAGGCCGATGATGGCGACTGAAGCTTTCTTT. Protein product: CASSSRPMMATEAFF. The rearrangement links TRBV28 to TRBJ1-1; D is ambiguous. This CDR3 region has 15 residues. Germline V gives CDR1 MDHEN, CDR2 SYDVKM. The germline V and J ends were trimmed by 4 bases and 5 bases, with 17 bases remaining between them. The variable domain in full, with the rest retrieved from reference TRBV28 and TRBJ1-1, is DVKVTQSSRYLVKRTGEKVFLECVQDMDHENMFWYRQDPGLGLRLIYFSYDVKMKEKGDIPEGYSVSREKKERFSLILESASTNQTSMYLCASSSRPMMATEAFFGQGTRLTVV.

The CDR3 DNA reads TGCGCCAGCAGCCGGGAAACTTACAATGAGCAGTTCTTC. It specifies CASSRETYNEQFF. This chain joins TRBV10-1 and TRBJ2-1, with D perhaps TRBD2 (5 bases). CDR1 and CDR2 (germline): WNHNN, SYGVQD (reference sequence). The CDR3 loop spans 13 amino acids. Trimming stripped 6 bases from V and 4 bases from J, with 10 bases between.

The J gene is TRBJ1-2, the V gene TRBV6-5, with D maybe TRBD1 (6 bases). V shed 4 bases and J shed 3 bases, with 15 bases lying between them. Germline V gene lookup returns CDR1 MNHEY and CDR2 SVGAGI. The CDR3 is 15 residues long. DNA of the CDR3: TGTGCCAGCAGTTCTCACAGGGAAAGGGACTATGGCTACACCTTC. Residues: CASSSHRERDYGYTF.

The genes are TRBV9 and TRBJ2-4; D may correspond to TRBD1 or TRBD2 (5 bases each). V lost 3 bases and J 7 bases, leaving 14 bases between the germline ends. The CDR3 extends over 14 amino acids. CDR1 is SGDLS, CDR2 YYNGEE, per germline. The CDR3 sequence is CASSAVARDNIQYF. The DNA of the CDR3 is TGTGCCAGCAGCGCTGTAGCTAGGGACAACATTCAGTACTTC.

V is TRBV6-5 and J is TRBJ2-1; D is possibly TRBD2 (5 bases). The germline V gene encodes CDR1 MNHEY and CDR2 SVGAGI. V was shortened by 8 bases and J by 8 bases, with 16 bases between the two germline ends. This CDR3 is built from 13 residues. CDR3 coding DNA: TGTGCCAGCTGGGAGTTGACGCACCATGAGCAGTTCTTC. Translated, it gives CASWELTHHEQFF.

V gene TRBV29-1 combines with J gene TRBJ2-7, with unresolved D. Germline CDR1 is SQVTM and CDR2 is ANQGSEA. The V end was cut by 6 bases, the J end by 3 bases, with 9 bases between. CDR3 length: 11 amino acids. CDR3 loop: CSVVLDYEQYF. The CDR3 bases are TGCAGCGTAGTTCTAGACTACGAGCAGTACTTC.

The CDR3 DNA sequence: TGTGCCAGCGAACAGACAGGGGGAGGTAGCACTGAAGCTTTCTTT. Translation: CASEQTGGGSTEAFF. The chain carries TRBV6-4 and TRBJ1-1; 9 positions match TRBD1. Germline CDR1 is MRHNA and CDR2 is SNTAGT. The CDR3 loop spans 15 amino acids. V lost 8 bases and J lost 4; bases outside the gene matches: 11.

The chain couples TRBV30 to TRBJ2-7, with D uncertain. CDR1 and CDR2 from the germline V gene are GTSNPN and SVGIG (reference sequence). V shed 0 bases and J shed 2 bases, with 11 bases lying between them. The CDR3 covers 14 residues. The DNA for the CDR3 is TGTGCCTGGAGTGTGCAAGCGTGGCCCTACGAGCAGTACTTC. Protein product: CAWSVQAWPYEQYF.

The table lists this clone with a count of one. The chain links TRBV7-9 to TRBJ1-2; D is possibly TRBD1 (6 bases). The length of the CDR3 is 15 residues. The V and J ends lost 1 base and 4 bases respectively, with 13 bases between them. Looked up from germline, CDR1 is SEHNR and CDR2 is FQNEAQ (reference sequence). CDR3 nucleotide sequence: TGTGCCAGCAGCTTAGGGGATGGACAGCCCTATGGCTACACCTTC. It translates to CASSLGDGQPYGYTF.

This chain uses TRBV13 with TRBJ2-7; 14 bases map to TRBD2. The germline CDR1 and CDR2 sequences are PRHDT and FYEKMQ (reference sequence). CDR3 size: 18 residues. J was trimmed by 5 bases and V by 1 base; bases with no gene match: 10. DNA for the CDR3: TGTGCCAGCAGCTTAGAACACGGGACTAGCGGGGGTTTCAACGAGCAGTACTTC. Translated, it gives CASSLEHGTSGGFNEQYF.

This CDR3 is CASSPKSPNTGELFF. CDR3 nucleotide sequence: TGTGCCAGCAGTCCAAAATCTCCGAACACCGGGGAGCTGTTTTTT. The V gene is TRBV7-9, the J gene TRBJ2-2, with D unresolved. V lost 6 bases, J lost 0 bases, and 11 bases lay in between. Germline loops: CDR1 SEHNR, CDR2 FQNEAQ (reference sequence). This CDR3 comprises 15 residues.

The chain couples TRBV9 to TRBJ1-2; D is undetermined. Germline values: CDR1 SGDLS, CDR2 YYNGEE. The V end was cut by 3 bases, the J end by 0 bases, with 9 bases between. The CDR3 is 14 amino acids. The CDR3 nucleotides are TGTGCCAGCAGCGGTAACAACCCTAACTATGGCTACACCTTC. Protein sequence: CASSGNNPNYGYTF.